This record looks at one TCR beta chain sequence and its context. This clone was recorded only once. This receptor's antigen is unknown. The record has no base qualities; no much larger clone is one base away. CDR1 and CDR2 are read off the germline V gene (reference sequence) as LGHDT and YNNKEL. Including the terminal cysteine and phenylalanine, the CDR3 comprises 15 residues. CDR3 DNA only is kept here, 45 bases in frame from base 1. From V the trimming removes 0 bases and from J it removes 9 bases, while the gene matches leave 8 bases of the junction unaccounted for. TCRbeta CDR3 regions were amplified from genomic DNA using the immunoSEQ Assay, a bias-controlled multiplex PCR. As for how the authors treated the data: The number of nucleated cells in each sample was estimated from the amplification of reference gene primers within the assay. Sequence reads were collapsed and filtered to measure the absolute abundance of every unique TCRbeta CDR3 rearrangement. For each sample, productive Simpson clonality was calculated as the square root of Simpson's diversity index across productive rearrangements. Sourced from immuneACCESS, this table was stored by TCRdb with only in-frame sequences that have V and J called. A share of the clones is absent; for the studies checked, an unresolved V gene accounts for under half, and the remainder has no known explanation. The V and J calls and the clone size are those of that table, but D and trimming were determined from the DNA. The table for this sample lists about 160,000 clones; approximately 81% of them were counted only once. The ten largest clonotypes hold 5.6% of the sample.

The data are from a study of blood T cell repertoires in COVID-19 (TCRdb year 2020). About the full investigation: Samples covering the acute and convalescent phases of COVID-19 were provided by collaborators in the United States, Italy and Spain. The material from the prospective study consisted of cDNA or gDNA derived from T cells, B-cell-depleted T cells, or PBMCs. The dataset comprised deeply sampled blood TCRbeta repertoires from subjects exposed to, actively infected with, or recovered from COVID-19. The repertoires were made available in a free public database intended to serve as a resource for research on the immune response to SARS-CoV-2. The samples were drawn from the first 160 participants of the ongoing ImmuneRACE study and from over a thousand subjects provided by 6 global collaborators. Sample metadata almost always included a de-identified subject ID, COVID-19 status, age in years and sex. Where available, HLA class I and class II types were taken from metadata supplied by the sample provider and were not determined by assay-based typing. The study at large found these results: Clinical and demographic metadata were provided uncurated, with the amount varying by source and participant.

In the prospective study, participants were roughly 18 to 95 years old, resided in about two dozen geographic areas of the United States, and were enrolled through a virtual design. Cohort assignment in the prospective study relied on participant-reported clinical history from a screening survey and a study questionnaire. Mobile phlebotomists in the prospective study collected whole blood, serum and a nasopharyngeal or oropharyngeal swab from every participant. Additional blood draws and questionnaires over an approximately two-month period could optionally be provided by prospective study participants. Prospective study blood samples were shipped either frozen or at room temperature before DNA extraction.

Input material: PBMCs or T cells enriched from blood (not recorded which). The sequence was collected from a woman aged 40 to 50 with acute COVID-19. The chain is made from TRBV3-1 (or the pseudogene TRBV3-2) and TRBJ1-1; 9 of the junction bases match TRBD1. CDR3 region: CASSQDLGTGTKAFF. The nucleotide sequence is TGTGCCAGCAGCCAAGATCTCGGGACAGGGACAAAAGCTTTCTTT.